This is a list of T cell receptor beta chains from one sample in a study of PD-L1 blockade in urothelial cancer. The data were produced by immunoSEQ multiplex PCR, yet TCRdb's version contains in-frame clones alone and is incomplete. The sample has over 100,000 clones; about four fifths are singletons. The sample in question was PBMCs, obtained around atezolizumab (anti-PD-L1) treatment. These receptors all stem from a middle-aged man with urothelial cancer. Both conserved end residues are part of each CDR3. Each record gives: D gene, clone size, J gene, V gene, CDR3 length, CDR3 protein, CDR3 DNA. D genes are given only for firm matches. Size values are once, few and many counts, or a class for expanded clones, and some rows have none.

d_gene: TRBD2
abundance: -
j_gene: TRBJ2-5
v_gene: TRBV19
len: 16
CDR3aa: CASSIGLAAGQETQYF
CDR3nt: TGTGCCAGTAGTATTGGACTAGCAGCGGGGCAAGAGACCCAGTACTTC

d_gene: -
abundance: -
j_gene: TRBJ1-3
v_gene: TRBV4-1
len: 15
CDR3aa: CASSEDTTSGNTIYF
CDR3nt: TGCGCCAGCAGCGAGGACACGACCTCTGGAAACACCATATATTTT

d_gene: TRBD2
abundance: -
j_gene: TRBJ2-1
v_gene: TRBV27
len: 14
CDR3aa: CASTPGTSAQKQFF
CDR3nt: TGTGCCAGCACTCCCGGGACTAGCGCCCAAAAGCAGTTCTTC

d_gene: -
abundance: -
j_gene: TRBJ2-1
v_gene: TRBV18
len: 14
CDR3aa: CASSSAGVFNEQFF
CDR3nt: TGTGCCAGCTCATCAGCAGGGGTGTTCAATGAGCAGTTCTTC

d_gene: TRBD2
abundance: -
j_gene: TRBJ2-3
v_gene: TRBV4-1
len: 15
CDR3aa: CASSQASTSGSLQYF
CDR3nt: TGCGCCAGCAGCCAGGCATCAACTAGCGGGAGTTTGCAGTATTTT

d_gene: TRBD1
abundance: few
j_gene: TRBJ1-1
v_gene: TRBV6-1
len: 15
CDR3aa: CAEGTGRRMNTEAFF
CDR3nt: TGTGCCGAAGGGACAGGGCGCCGAATGAACACTGAAGCTTTCTTT

d_gene: TRBD2
abundance: -
j_gene: TRBJ2-1
v_gene: TRBV19
len: 14
CDR3aa: CASSLSGSIDEQFF
CDR3nt: TGTGCCAGTAGTCTTAGCGGGAGTATCGATGAGCAGTTCTTC

d_gene: -
abundance: -
j_gene: TRBJ1-1
v_gene: TRBV6-6
len: 12
CDR3aa: CASSYGGAPAFF
CDR3nt: TGTGCCAGCAGTTACGGAGGGGCCCCGGCTTTCTTT

d_gene: TRBD2
abundance: -
j_gene: TRBJ2-5
v_gene: TRBV28
len: 14
CDR3aa: CASSWASGKETQYF
CDR3nt: TGTGCCAGCAGTTGGGCTAGCGGGAAAGAGACCCAGTACTTC

d_gene: -
abundance: -
j_gene: TRBJ1-6
v_gene: TRBV7-9
len: 13
CDR3aa: CASSLTRGSPLHF
CDR3nt: TGTGCCAGCAGCTTAACCAGGGGTTCACCCCTCCACTTT

d_gene: -
abundance: -
j_gene: TRBJ2-2
v_gene: TRBV21-1
len: 16
CDR3aa: CASSKCGRGHGGELFF
CDR3nt: TGTGCCAGCAGCAAATGTGGCAGGGGGCATGGCGGGGAGCTGTTTTTT

d_gene: -
abundance: few
j_gene: TRBJ2-1
v_gene: TRBV7-9
len: 16
CDR3aa: CASSLRDRYSYNEQFF
CDR3nt: TGTGCCAGCAGCTTGAGGGATCGTTACTCCTACAATGAGCAGTTCTTC

d_gene: -
abundance: many
j_gene: TRBJ1-5
v_gene: TRBV6-1
len: 16
CDR3aa: CASSEWGGYSNQPQHF
CDR3nt: TGTGCCAGCAGTGAATGGGGGGGGTATAGCAATCAGCCCCAGCATTTT

d_gene: TRBD1
abundance: -
j_gene: TRBJ1-3
v_gene: TRBV9
len: 16
CDR3aa: CASSPRDSRSGNTIYF
CDR3nt: TGTGCCAGCAGCCCCCGGGACAGCCGCTCTGGAAACACCATATATTTT